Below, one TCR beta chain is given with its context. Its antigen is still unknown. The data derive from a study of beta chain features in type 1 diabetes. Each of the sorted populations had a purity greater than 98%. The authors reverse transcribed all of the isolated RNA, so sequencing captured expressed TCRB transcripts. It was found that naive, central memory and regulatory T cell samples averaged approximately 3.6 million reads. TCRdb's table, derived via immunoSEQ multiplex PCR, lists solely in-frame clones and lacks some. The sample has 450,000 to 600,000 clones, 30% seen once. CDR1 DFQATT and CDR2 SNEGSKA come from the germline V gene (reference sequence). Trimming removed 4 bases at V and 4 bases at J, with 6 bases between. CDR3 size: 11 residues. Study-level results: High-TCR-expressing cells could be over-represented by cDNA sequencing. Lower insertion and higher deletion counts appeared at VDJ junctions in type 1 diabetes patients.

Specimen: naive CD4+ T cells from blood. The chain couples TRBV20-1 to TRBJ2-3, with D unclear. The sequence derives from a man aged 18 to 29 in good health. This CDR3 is CSANLADTQYF. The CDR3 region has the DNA TGCAGTGCTAACTTGGCAGATACGCAGTATTTT.